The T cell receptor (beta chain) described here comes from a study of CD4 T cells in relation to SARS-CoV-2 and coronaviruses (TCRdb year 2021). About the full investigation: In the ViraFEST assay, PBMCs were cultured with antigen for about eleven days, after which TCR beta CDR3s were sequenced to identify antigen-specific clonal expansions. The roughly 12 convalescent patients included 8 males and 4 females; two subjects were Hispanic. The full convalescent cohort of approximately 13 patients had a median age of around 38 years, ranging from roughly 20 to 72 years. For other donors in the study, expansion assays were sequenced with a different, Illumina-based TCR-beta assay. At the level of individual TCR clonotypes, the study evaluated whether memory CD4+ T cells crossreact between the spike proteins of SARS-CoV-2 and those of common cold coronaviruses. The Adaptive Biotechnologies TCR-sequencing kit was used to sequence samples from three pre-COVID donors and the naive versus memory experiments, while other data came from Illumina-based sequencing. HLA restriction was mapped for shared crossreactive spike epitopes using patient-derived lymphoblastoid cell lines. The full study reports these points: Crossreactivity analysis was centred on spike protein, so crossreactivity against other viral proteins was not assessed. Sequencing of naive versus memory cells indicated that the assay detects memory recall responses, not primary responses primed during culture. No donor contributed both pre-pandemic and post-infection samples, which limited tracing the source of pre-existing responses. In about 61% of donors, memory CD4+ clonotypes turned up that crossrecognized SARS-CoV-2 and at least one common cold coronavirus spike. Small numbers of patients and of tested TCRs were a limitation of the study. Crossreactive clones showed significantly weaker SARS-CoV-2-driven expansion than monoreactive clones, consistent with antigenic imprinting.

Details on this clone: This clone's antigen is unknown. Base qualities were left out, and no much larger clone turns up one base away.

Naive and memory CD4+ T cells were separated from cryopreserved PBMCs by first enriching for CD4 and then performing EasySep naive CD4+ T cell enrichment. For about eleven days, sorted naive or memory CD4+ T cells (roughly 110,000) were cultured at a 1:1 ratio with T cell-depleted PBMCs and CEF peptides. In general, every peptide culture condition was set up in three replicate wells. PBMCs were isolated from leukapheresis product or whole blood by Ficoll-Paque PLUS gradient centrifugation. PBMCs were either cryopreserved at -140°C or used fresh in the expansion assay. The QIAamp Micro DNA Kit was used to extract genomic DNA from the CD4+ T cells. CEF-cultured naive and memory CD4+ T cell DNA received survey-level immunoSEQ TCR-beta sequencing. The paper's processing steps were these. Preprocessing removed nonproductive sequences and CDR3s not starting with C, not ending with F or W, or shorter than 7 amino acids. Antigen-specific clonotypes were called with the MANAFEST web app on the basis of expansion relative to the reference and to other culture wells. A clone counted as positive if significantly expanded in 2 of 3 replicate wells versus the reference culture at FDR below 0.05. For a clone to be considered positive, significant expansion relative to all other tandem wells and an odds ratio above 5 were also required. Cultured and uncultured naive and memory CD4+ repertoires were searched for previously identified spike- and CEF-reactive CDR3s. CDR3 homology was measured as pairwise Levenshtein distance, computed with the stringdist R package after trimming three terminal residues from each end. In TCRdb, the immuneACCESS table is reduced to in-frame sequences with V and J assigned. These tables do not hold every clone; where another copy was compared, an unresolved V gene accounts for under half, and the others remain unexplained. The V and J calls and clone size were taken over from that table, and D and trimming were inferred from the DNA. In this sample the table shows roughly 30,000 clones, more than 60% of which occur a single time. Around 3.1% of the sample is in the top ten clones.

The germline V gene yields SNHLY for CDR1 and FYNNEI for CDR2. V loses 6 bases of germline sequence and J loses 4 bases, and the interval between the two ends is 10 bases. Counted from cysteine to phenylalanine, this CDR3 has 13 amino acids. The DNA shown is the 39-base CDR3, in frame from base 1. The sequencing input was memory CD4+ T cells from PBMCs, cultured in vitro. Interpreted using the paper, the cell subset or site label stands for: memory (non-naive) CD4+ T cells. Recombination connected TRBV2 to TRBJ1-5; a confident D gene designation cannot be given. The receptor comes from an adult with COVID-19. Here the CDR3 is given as CASRGRSNQPQHF. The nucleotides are TGTGCCAGCAGAGGCCGGTCGAATCAGCCCCAGCATTTT.